One and the same sample provided the 31 T cell receptor beta chains below, sequenced in a study of CD4 T cell repertoires in COVID-19. Data came from immunoSEQ multiplex PCR; TCRdb stores just in-frame clones and leaves some out. The sample carries about 75,000 clones, about four fifths recorded once. This specimen consisted of CD4+ T cells from peripheral blood, obtained after recovery from COVID-19. These TCRs come from a human donor who had COVID-19.

The chain employs TRBV28 and TRBJ2-6; TRBD1 matches at 7 bases. The ends lost 7 bases at V and 2 bases at J; junction bases unmatched: 8. CDR1 is MDHEN and CDR2 is SYDVKM in the germline V gene. The CDR3 is made up of 16 amino acids. CDR3: CASTPGTVTGANVLTF. CDR3 coding DNA: TGTGCCAGCACCCCGGGGACAGTCACTGGGGCCAACGTCCTGACTTTC.

J is TRBJ2-6 and V is TRBV28; 10 bases agree with TRBD1. J lost 0 bases, V lost 7 bases, and 15 bases had no gene match. Germline V CDR1 and CDR2: MDHEN, SYDVKM. This CDR3 is 20 amino acids long. CDR3 sequence (DNA): TGTGCCAGCAATTCGGACCGGGACAGGGGCCCTAACTCTGGGGCCAACGTCCTGACTTTC. Amino acids: CASNSDRDRGPNSGANVLTF.

The gene calls are TRBV19 and TRBJ1-6; TRBD1 matches 9 bases. Per the germline V gene, CDR1 is LNHDA and CDR2 is SQIVND (reference sequence). V shed 3 bases and J 7 bases; nucleotides not matched to a gene: 7. The CDR3 is 16 amino acids. CDR3 amino acids: CASSIGTGGGNSPLHF. CDR3 nucleotide sequence: TGTGCCAGTAGTATCGGAACAGGGGGCGGAAATTCACCCCTCCACTTT.

This chain links TRBV2 with TRBJ2-2; D perhaps matches TRBD1 (6 bases). CDR3 length: 12 residues. Trimming took off 6 bases at V and 6 bases at J, with 8 bases between the two ends. Germline lookup yields CDR1 SNHLY and CDR2 FYNNEI. The CDR3 is CASSQGSGELFF. CDR3 coding DNA: TGTGCCAGCAGCCAGGGGTCCGGGGAGCTGTTTTTT.

With regard to this clone: At one boundary the junction diverges from the germline segment, which might be a read error. The rearrangement joins TRBV3-1 (or the pseudogene TRBV3-2) to TRBJ1-2, with a tentative D call TRBD1 (5 bases). The CDR3 is made up of 12 amino acids. The germline V gene has CDR1 LGHDT and CDR2 YNNKEL (reference sequence). The CDR3 loop reads CASSQGIGASRF. The CDR3 DNA is TGTGCCAGCAGCCAAGGTATCGGGGCCTCGAGATTC.

V usage is TRBV10-2 and J usage is TRBJ2-7; tentative D call: TRBD2 (5 bases). The V gene lost 2 bases and the J gene lost 9 bases, with 11 bases spanning the gap. The CDR3 is 12 amino acids. Germline V gene data show CDR1 as WSHSY and CDR2 as SAAADI. The CDR3: CASSEGLGVQYF. The DNA for the CDR3 is TGCGCCAGCAGTGAGGGACTTGGGGTGCAGTACTTC.

The CDR3 DNA reads as TGCAGTGCTAGTACTAGCGGGAGCTCCTACAATGAGCAGTTCTTC. It translates to CSASTSGSSYNEQFF. V usage is TRBV20-1 and J usage is TRBJ2-1; TRBD2 aligns across 11 bases. With V trimmed by 3 bases and J by 0 bases, 1 base remained unmatched. The CDR3 is 15 residues long. Germline V CDR1 and CDR2: DFQATT, SNEGSKA (reference sequence).

The chain couples TRBV4-2 to TRBJ2-1; a weak D match, TRBD1 (5 bases). Germline V gives CDR1 LGHNA, CDR2 YNFKEQ. This CDR3 has 14 residues. Between the trimmed V and J ends, which lost 4 bases and 9 bases, there was a span of 16 bases. CDR3 sequence: CASSLFRGHSEQFF. The CDR3 DNA follows: TGTGCCAGCAGCCTGTTTAGGGGTCATAGTGAGCAGTTCTTC.

The chain couples TRBV28 to TRBJ2-7; D unclear. The germline V gene has CDR1 MDHEN and CDR2 SYDVKM. V was trimmed by 2 bases and J by 5 bases, leaving 4 bases between them. The CDR3 has 11 residues. The CDR3 protein is CASSLRNEQYF. CDR3 DNA sequence: TGTGCCAGCAGTTTAAGAAACGAGCAGTACTTC.

The rearrangement links TRBV24-1 to TRBJ2-3; a possible D gene is TRBD1 (6 bases). Per germline, CDR1 KGHDR and CDR2 SFDVKD. There are 13 residues in the CDR3. V lost 9 bases, J lost 10 bases, and 19 bases lay in between. CDR3 nucleotide sequence: TGTGCCACCGGCGATAGTACAGGGTCGGCGCAGTATTTT. Protein: CATGDSTGSAQYF.

The chain combines TRBV10-3 with TRBJ2-1; 7 bases align to TRBD2. The V gene end was trimmed by 7 bases and the J gene end by 6 bases; junction bases not matched to a gene: 9. The CDR3 has 14 amino acids. The germline gives CDR1 ENHRY, CDR2 SYGVKD. The CDR3 nucleotides read TGTGCCATCACAAATGGCGGGAGAGTCAATGAGCAGTTCTTC. As protein: CAITNGGRVNEQFF.

CDR3 sequence: CASSPSQASGANVLTF. The CDR3, as DNA: TGTGCCAGCAGCCCCTCCCAGGCCTCTGGGGCCAACGTCCTGACTTTC. The chain combines TRBV5-6 with TRBJ2-6; D gene ambiguous. Trimming cost V 4 bases and J 0 bases, with 11 bases left between them. Germline CDR1 SGHDT, CDR2 YYEEEE. CDR3 size: 16 residues.

A single count supports this clone. The CDR3 spells CASSFQGFAREQYF. The CDR3 bases are TGTGCCAGCAGTTTTCAGGGGTTCGCAAGGGAGCAGTACTTC. The V and J genes are TRBV6-5 and TRBJ2-7, with TRBD1 as a possible D gene (6 bases). Germline CDR1 is MNHEY and CDR2 is SVGAGI. Trimming pared 4 bases from V and 7 bases from J, leaving 17 bases between. The CDR3 has 14 residues.

The CDR3 DNA sequence: TGTGCCAGCAGTTCCTATACGAACGGGGAGCTGTTTTTT. It is translated as CASSSYTNGELFF. This rearrangement joins TRBV28 to TRBJ2-2; D is ambiguous. CDR3 length: 13 amino acids. The V and J ends lost 4 bases and 7 bases respectively, with 10 bases between them. CDR1 is MDHEN, CDR2 SYDVKM, per germline.

J is TRBJ2-3 and V is TRBV28, with D perhaps given as TRBD1 or TRBD2 (6 bases each). Germline V gene lookup returns CDR1 MDHEN and CDR2 SYDVKM. V lost 2 bases to trimming and J lost 3 bases, with 9 bases between them. The CDR3 length is 14 residues. In DNA, the CDR3 is TGTGCCAGCAGTTTAGGGGGGCCAACAGATACGCAGTATTTT. Translating gives CASSLGGPTDTQYF.

This sequence joins TRBV3-1 (or the pseudogene TRBV3-2) and TRBJ2-1; 7 bases map to TRBD1. Germline CDR1 is LGHDT and CDR2 is YNNKEL (reference sequence). The CDR3 runs 15 residues. With V trimmed by 0 bases and J by 7 bases, 6 bases remained unmatched. CDR3 DNA: TGTGCCAGCAGCCAAGATATAACAGGGGTGAATGAGCAGTTCTTC. It encodes CASSQDITGVNEQFF.

V gene TRBV11-1 combines with J gene TRBJ1-2; no definite D call. Per the germline V gene, CDR1 is SGHAT and CDR2 is FQDESV (reference sequence). The germline V and J ends were trimmed by 1 base and 5 bases, with 11 bases remaining between them. This CDR3 is built from 14 residues. CDR3 coding DNA: TGTGCCAGCAGCTTAGACCCGATCGTGTATGGCTACACCTTC. Translation: CASSLDPIVYGYTF.

The chain joins TRBV29-1 to TRBJ2-1; D remains unclear. The CDR3 has 13 amino acids. CDR1 is SQVTM and CDR2 is ANQGSEA in the germline V gene. V was shortened by 2 bases and J by 0 bases, with 5 bases between the two germline ends. CDR3 coding DNA: TGCAGCGTTGAACTAGGCTCCTACAATGAGCAGTTCTTC. It is translated as CSVELGSYNEQFF.

This CDR3 is CASSRREVSGGGGYYNEQFF. CDR3 bases: TGTGCCAGTTCCCGACGGGAAGTAAGCGGAGGAGGAGGTTACTACAATGAGCAGTTCTTC. This chain uses TRBV19 with TRBJ2-1; possibly TRBD2 for D (5 bases). V lost 8 bases, J lost 3 bases, and 32 bases lay in between. This CDR3 is 20 amino acids long. Germline V gives CDR1 LNHDA, CDR2 SQIVND (reference sequence).

The chain recombines TRBV3-1 (or the pseudogene TRBV3-2) with TRBJ1-1; no clear D gene. V was clipped by 1 base and J by 6 bases, with 9 bases between them. Germline-derived CDR1 and CDR2 are LGHDT and YNNKEL (reference sequence). CDR3 size: 13 residues. The CDR3 is CASSQGVAAEAFF. As DNA, the CDR3 is TGTGCCAGCAGCCAAGGGGTGGCCGCTGAAGCTTTCTTT.

The rearrangement uses TRBV19 and TRBJ2-2; 7 bases align to TRBD1. CDR1 is LNHDA and CDR2 is SQIVND in the germline V gene (reference sequence). Trimming took 5 bases from V and 7 from J; bases not matched to a gene: 13. The CDR3 runs to 16 residues. DNA of the CDR3: TGTGCCAGTAGTCCTCGGACAGGCTTCGACGGCGGGGAGCTGTTTTTT. This sequence encodes CASSPRTGFDGGELFF.

This clone turned up a few times. The chain uses TRBV3-1 (or the pseudogene TRBV3-2) and TRBJ2-2; 11 bases fit TRBD1. The CDR3 extends over 17 amino acids. J was trimmed by 3 bases and V by 4 bases; bases with no gene match: 7. Germline V gives CDR1 LGHDT, CDR2 YNNKEL (reference sequence). The CDR3 reads CASSRGRTGGYTGELFF. DNA of the CDR3: TGTGCCAGCAGCCGGGGAAGGACAGGGGGCTACACCGGGGAGCTGTTTTTT.

The chain recombines TRBV5-1 with TRBJ1-1, with TRBD1 as a possible D gene (5 bases). Germline V CDR1 and CDR2: SGHRS, YFSETQ. Trimming took off 0 bases at V and 1 base at J, with 7 bases between the two ends. The CDR3 runs to 14 residues. The CDR3 DNA follows: TGCGCCAGCAGCTTGGAAGGGACGAACACTGAAGCTTTCTTT. Translating it yields CASSLEGTNTEAFF.

The chain has TRBV3-1 (or the pseudogene TRBV3-2) and TRBJ2-7, with a tentative D call TRBD1 (6 bases). Germline-derived CDR1 and CDR2 are LGHDT and YNNKEL (reference sequence). V dropped 8 bases and J dropped 1 base, with 9 bases sitting between them. The CDR3 loop spans 12 amino acids. CDR3 bases: TGTGCCAGCGTGGGACAATCCTACGAGCAGTACTTC. Translation: CASVGQSYEQYF.

V and J are TRBV4-1 and TRBJ2-4; TRBD2 matches at 8 bases. Per germline, CDR1 MGHRA and CDR2 YSYEKL. Trimming at V came to 0 bases and at J to 0 bases, leaving 10 bases not matched to a gene. The CDR3 spans 19 residues. The CDR3 DNA reads as TGCGCCAGCAGCCAAGATCAAGCGGGAGTTTATATAGCCAAAAACATTCAGTACTTC. Amino acid sequence: CASSQDQAGVYIAKNIQYF.

The chain couples TRBV6-5 to TRBJ1-2; D perhaps matches TRBD1 (5 bases). The V end was cut by 7 bases, the J end by 4 bases, with 16 bases between. CDR3 length equals 14 residues. Per the germline V gene, CDR1 is MNHEY and CDR2 is SVGAGI. CDR3 protein: CASTRDGATYGYTF. Written as DNA, the CDR3 is TGTGCCAGCACCCGGGACGGAGCAACCTATGGCTACACCTTC.

This sequence joins TRBV6-2 or TRBV6-3 and TRBJ1-2, with D perhaps matching TRBD1 (6 bases). The CDR3 extends over 13 amino acids. V was shortened by 5 bases and J by 4 bases, with 11 bases between the two germline ends. From germline, CDR1 is MNHEY and CDR2 SVGEGT. CDR3 DNA: TGTGCCAGCAGTCAGGGGCAAAGCTATGGCTACACCTTC. Amino acid sequence: CASSQGQSYGYTF.

The chain couples TRBV7-2 to TRBJ1-2; tentative D call: TRBD1 (6 bases). Between the trimmed V and J ends, which lost 7 bases and 0 bases, there was a span of 12 bases. The CDR3 has 14 amino acids. Germline V CDR1 and CDR2: SGHTA, FQGNSA. The CDR3 DNA reads TGTGCCAGCACCGGGACATCCGCTAACTATGGCTACACCTTC. It translates to CASTGTSANYGYTF. Full variable domain (rest looked up from reference TRBV7-2 and TRBJ1-2): GAGVSQSPSNKVTEKGKDVELRCDPISGHTALYWYRQSLGQGLEFLIYFQGNSAPDKSGLPSDRFSAERTGGSVSTLTIQRTQQEDSAVYLCASTGTSANYGYTFGSGTRLTVV.

The chain employs TRBV14 and TRBJ2-1; D remains ambiguous. Germline values: CDR1 SGHDN, CDR2 FVKESK. With 0 bases removed from V and 9 bases from J, the gap between germline ends came to 9 bases. CDR3 length equals 13 residues. CDR3 bases: TGTGCCAGCAGCCAAGACATAGTGGCTGAGCAGTTCTTC. Translated, it gives CASSQDIVAEQFF.

This sequence joins TRBV10-3 and TRBJ2-3, with TRBD2 matching over 8 bases. The CDR3 runs to 16 residues. Germline lookup yields CDR1 ENHRY and CDR2 SYGVKD. V was clipped by 6 bases and J by 10 bases; unmatched bases: 18. The CDR3 spells CAISPSIGTSFTAQYF. CDR3 nucleotide sequence: TGTGCCATCAGCCCATCTATCGGGACTAGTTTCACGGCGCAGTATTTT.

This chain joins TRBV28 and TRBJ2-5; 9 nucleotides agree with TRBD2. Germline CDR1 MDHEN, CDR2 SYDVKM. J was trimmed by 5 bases and V by 6 bases; bases with no gene match: 13. This CDR3 is 16 amino acids long. As DNA, the CDR3 is TGTGCCAGCAGCTGGGGGGTGGCTAGCGGGACGGAGACCCAGTACTTC. As protein: CASSWGVASGTETQYF.